The sample holds many counts of the clone carrying this TCR beta chain. What it binds is not known. The sample belongs to a study of T cells in Graves' hyperthyroidism and ophthalmopathy. General study points: Ophthalmopathy prediction by the model preceded onset by a median about 6.8 months.

Authors of the study amplified TCR beta CDR3 regions from RNA transcripts. During a first-round RT-PCR of the TCR CDR3, the HTBI primer set was used. TCRdb itself ran the multiplex PCR reads through MiXCR, one entry per CDR3 protein. Of about 550,000 distinct CDR3 sequences listed, less than 25% are singletons. The study enrolled patients aged 18 to 65 with newly diagnosed hyperthyroidism of under 2 months' duration. Diagnoses rested on clinical symptoms, serum thyroxine and TRAb, thyroid ultrasound and orbital computed tomography. 10 ml fresh peripheral blood yielded the PBMCs. V shed 1 base and J 6 bases; nucleotides not matched to a gene: 8. Looked up from germline, CDR1 is MNHEY and CDR2 is SVGAGI. This CDR3 is 15 amino acids long.

This sequence originates from a young man with Graves' hyperthyroidism. V usage is TRBV6-5 and J usage is TRBJ1-1, with 7 positions matching TRBD1. Sequenced sample: blood. DNA of the CDR3: TGTGCCAGCAGTTACTGGGGGGGACAGTCCTCTGAAGCTTTCTTT. Translation gives CASSYWGGQSSEAFF.